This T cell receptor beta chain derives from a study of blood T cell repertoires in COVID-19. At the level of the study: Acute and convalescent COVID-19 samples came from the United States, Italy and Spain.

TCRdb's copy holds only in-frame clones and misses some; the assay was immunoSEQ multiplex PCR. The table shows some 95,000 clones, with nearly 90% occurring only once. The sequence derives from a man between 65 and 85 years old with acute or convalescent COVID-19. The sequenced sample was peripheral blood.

The CDR3 is CASSRTQARELFF. The CDR3, as DNA: TGTGCCAGCAGCCGGACTCAGGCCCGGGAGCTGTTTTTT. The chain carries TRBV3-1 (or the pseudogene TRBV3-2) and TRBJ2-2, with D possibly being TRBD2 (5 bases). From germline, CDR1 is LGHDT and CDR2 YNNKEL (reference sequence). There are 13 residues in the CDR3. Trimming pared 4 bases from V and 9 bases from J, leaving 12 bases between.